This TCR beta chain was profiled in a study of blood T cell repertoires in COVID-19. The wider study: Sites across the United States, Italy and Spain contributed samples from acute and convalescent COVID-19. PBMCs, B-cell-depleted T cells, or T cells provided the cDNA or gDNA that made up the material.

Germline trimming cut 4 bases from V and 7 bases from J; bases unmatched to any gene: 10. Germline values: CDR1 SGHNT, CDR2 YYREEE (reference sequence). This CDR3 contains 14 residues. Original data processing: Reference gene primer amplification gave estimated nucleated cell counts. Clones were read by immunoSEQ multiplex PCR, and TCRdb kept only the in-frame ones, dropping some. D and trimming were read from the DNA, whereas the V and J calls and clone size are those reported in that table. The sample includes 140,000 to 150,000 clones, roughly 84% seen only once; the top ten take roughly two fifths.

Sequenced input: peripheral blood. This TCR was sampled from a human donor in a cohort sampled during active COVID-19. The J gene is TRBJ1-1, the V gene TRBV5-4, with 7 bases identical to TRBD1. The CDR3 spells CASSPGGRTDEAFF. The CDR3 nucleotides are TGTGCCAGCAGCCCAGGGGGACGAACAGATGAAGCTTTCTTT.